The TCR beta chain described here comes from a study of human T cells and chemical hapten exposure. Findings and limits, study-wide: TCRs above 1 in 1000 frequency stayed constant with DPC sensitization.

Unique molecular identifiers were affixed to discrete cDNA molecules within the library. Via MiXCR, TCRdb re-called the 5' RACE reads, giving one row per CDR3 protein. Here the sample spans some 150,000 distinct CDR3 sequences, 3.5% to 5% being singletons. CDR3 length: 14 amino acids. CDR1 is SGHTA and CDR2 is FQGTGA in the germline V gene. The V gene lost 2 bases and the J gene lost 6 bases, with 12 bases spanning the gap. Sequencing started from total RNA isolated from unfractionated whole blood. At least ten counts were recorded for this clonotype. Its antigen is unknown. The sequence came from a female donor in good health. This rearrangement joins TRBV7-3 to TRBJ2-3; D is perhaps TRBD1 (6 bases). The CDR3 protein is CASSLLYRADTQYF. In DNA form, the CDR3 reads TGTGCCAGCAGCTTATTGTACAGGGCTGATACGCAGTATTTT.